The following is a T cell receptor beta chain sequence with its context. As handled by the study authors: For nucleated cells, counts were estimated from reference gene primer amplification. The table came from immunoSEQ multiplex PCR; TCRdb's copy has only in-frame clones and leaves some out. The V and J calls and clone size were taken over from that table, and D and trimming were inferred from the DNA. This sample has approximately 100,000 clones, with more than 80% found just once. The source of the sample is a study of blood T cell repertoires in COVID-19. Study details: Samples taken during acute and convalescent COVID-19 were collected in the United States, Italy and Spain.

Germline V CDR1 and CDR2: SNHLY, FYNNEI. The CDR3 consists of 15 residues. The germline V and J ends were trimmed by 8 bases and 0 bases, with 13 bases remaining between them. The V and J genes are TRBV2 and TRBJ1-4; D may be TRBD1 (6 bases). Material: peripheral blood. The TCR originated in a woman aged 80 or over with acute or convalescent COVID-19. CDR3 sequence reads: CASPTAGATNEKLFF. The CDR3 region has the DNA TGTGCCAGCCCCACCGCAGGGGCAACTAATGAAAAACTGTTTTTT.